This T cell receptor beta chain was recorded in a study of regulatory dendritic cells for organ transplantation. For this clone: What it recognizes is unknown.

Memory T cells were CD45RO+, naive were CD45RA+, sorted by FACS. Repertoires were generated with immunoSEQ multiplex PCR, while TCRdb's copy carries only in-frame clones and drops some. In the table there are 20,000 to 25,000 clones, around three quarters of which are singletons. This CDR3 has 15 amino acids. Germline assignment: CDR1 LNHDA and CDR2 SQIVND (reference sequence). Trimming cost V 2 bases and J 3 bases; bases outside gene matches: 2. Study outcomes and limitations: Naive T cells showed high diversity, memory cells less, memory CD8+ least.

J is TRBJ2-2 and V is TRBV19; 8 nucleotides line up with TRBD1. The sample was memory CD4+ T cells from blood. Subset indicated: CD45RO+ memory T cells. The receptor was derived from a human donor in good health. Here the CDR3 reads CASSIQGADTGELFF. In DNA form, the CDR3 reads TGTGCCAGTAGTATACAGGGGGCGGACACCGGGGAGCTGTTTTTT.